Listed below are T cell receptor beta chains from one sample, sequenced in a study of shared clonotypes between healthy human individuals. Sequencing was performed with immunoSEQ multiplex PCR; in TCRdb, only in-frame clones are kept and a portion is missing. The data show around 640,000 clones, around 96% seen once. The sequencing input was naive CD8+ T cells sorted from blood. The receptors originated from a woman younger than 45 in good health. CDR3s include the opening cysteine and the closing phenylalanine or tryptophan. Each record gives: V gene, clone size, CDR3 length, J gene, D gene, CDR3 DNA, CDR3 protein. A D gene is named only where the DNA matches it firmly. Size is stated for part of the rows, as once, few or many counts, or as a class when the clone is expanded.

>TRBV14|-|15|TRBJ2-7|-
TGTGCCAGCAGCCAAGATCGGGCATCTCCACCGAGGCAGTACTTC
CASSQDRASPPRQYF
>TRBV11-1|once|13|TRBJ2-1|-
TGTGCCAGCAGCTTAGGTCGGGCGGGGGAGCAGTTCTTC
CASSLGRAGEQFF
>TRBV10-3|-|15|TRBJ1-2|-
TGTGCCATCAGTGAGGCCACCGGCCCCGAGAACGGCTACACCTTC
CAISEATGPENGYTF
>TRBV10-2|-|17|TRBJ2-2|TRBD2
TGCGCCAGCAAGCGGAGCGGGAGACTTCCATACACCGGGGAGCTGTTTTTT
CASKRSGRLPYTGELFF
>TRBV27|-|14|TRBJ2-3|-
TGTGCCAGCAGTTTACGGTCGAACACAGATACGCAGTATTTT
CASSLRSNTDTQYF
>TRBV4-1|-|18|TRBJ1-3|-
TGCGCCAGCAGCCAACTAACAGGAGGGGCTCTCTCTGGAAACACCATATATTTT
CASSQLTGGALSGNTIYF
>TRBV27|once|16|TRBJ2-6|-
TGTGCCAGCAGTGGGGGGACTTTCTCTGGGGCCAACGTCCTGACTTTC
CASSGGTFSGANVLTF
>TRBV9|-|16|TRBJ2-1|TRBD2
TGTGCCAGCAGCGCCCTAGCGGGAGTCTCCTACAATGAGCAGTTCTTC
CASSALAGVSYNEQFF
>TRBV5-4|-|12|TRBJ1-1|-
TGTGCCAGCAGATCCACAGGGCCCGAAGCTTTCTTT
CASRSTGPEAFF
>TRBV7-9|-|14|TRBJ2-4|TRBD2
TGTGCCAGCAGCACTTGGCGGGGGAAAAACATTCAGTACTTC
CASSTWRGKNIQYF
>TRBV27|once|16|TRBJ2-1|TRBD2
TGTGCCAGCAGTCTATCTAGCGGGAGCTCCTACAATGAGCAGTTCTTC
CASSLSSGSSYNEQFF
>TRBV2|-|15|TRBJ2-1|-
TGTGCCAGCAGACACAGCTTGGGGGTGAGGAATGAGCAGTTCTTC
CASRHSLGVRNEQFF
>TRBV27|-|16|TRBJ2-1|-
TGTGCCAGCAGTTCCGGACTAGGGGGTTCCTACAATGAGCAGTTCTTC
CASSSGLGGSYNEQFF
>TRBV6-5|-|13|TRBJ2-7|TRBD2
TGTGCCAGCAGTTATTCCCGGGGGGACGAGCAGTACTTC
CASSYSRGDEQYF
>TRBV30|-|18|TRBJ2-1|TRBD2
TGTGCCTGGAGTGTACTGGTGGGAGGGGAGAGCTCCTACAATGAGCAGTTCTTC
CAWSVLVGGESSYNEQFF
>TRBV27|-|13|TRBJ2-1|-
TGTGCCAGCAGTTTTGGGACTCACAATGAGCAGTTCTTC
CASSFGTHNEQFF
>TRBV27|few|14|TRBJ1-2|TRBD1
TGTGCCAGCAGTTCCTCCGGGACAGGGGTTGGCTACACCTTC
CASSSSGTGVGYTF
>TRBV13|-|14|TRBJ2-5|TRBD1
TGTGCCAGCGGAGACAGGGGCGTTCGAGAGACCCAGTACTTC
CASGDRGVRETQYF
>TRBV12-5|-|15|TRBJ2-1|-
TGTGCTAGTGGTTTGGTAGTCGGGACTTACAATGAGCAGTTCTTC
CASGLVVGTYNEQFF
>TRBV9|-|16|TRBJ2-1|TRBD2
TGTGCCAGCAGCGAGCCGCTAGCGGGAGGGCCCCATGAGCAGTTCTTC
CASSEPLAGGPHEQFF
>TRBV28|-|16|TRBJ2-7|TRBD2
TGTGCCAGCAACATGCTAGCGGGAGGAGCCCCCCACGAGCAGTACTTC
CASNMLAGGAPHEQYF
>TRBV11-2|-|14|TRBJ2-7|TRBD2
TGTGCCAGCAGCTTAGCGGGACTATCCTACGAGCAGTACTTC
CASSLAGLSYEQYF
>TRBV28|-|14|TRBJ2-7|-
TGTGCCAGCAGTTTATCCCAAAAGGGCTACGAGCAGTACTTC
CASSLSQKGYEQYF
>TRBV6-1|-|12|TRBJ1-1|-
TGTGCCAGCATTTGGCAGGGCACTGAAGCTTTCTTT
CASIWQGTEAFF
>TRBV4-1|-|15|TRBJ2-3|TRBD2
TGCGCCAGCAGCCAAGTAGCGGGTGGCACAGATACGCAGTATTTT
CASSQVAGGTDTQYF
>TRBV18|-|19|TRBJ2-7|-
TGTGCCAGCTCACTACGATCCCTTTGGGAAGCGGGACAGATCTACGAGCAGTACTTC
CASSLRSLWEAGQIYEQYF
>TRBV28|-|17|TRBJ2-6|-
TGTGCCAGCAGTCCACTGGGACACGACTCTGGGGCCAACGTCCTGACTTTC
CASSPLGHDSGANVLTF
>TRBV29-1|-|18|TRBJ1-6|-
TGCAGCGTTGAAGATCGCAAGGACCGAGACGCAGATAATTCACCCCTCCACTTT
CSVEDRKDRDADNSPLHF
>TRBV5-1|-|16|TRBJ2-2|-
TGCGCCAGCAGCGTTCCATGGGACGGAGACACCGGGGAGCTGTTTTTT
CASSVPWDGDTGELFF
>TRBV27|once|15|TRBJ2-1|TRBD2
TGTGCCAGCAGTCCCGGGACTAGCGGGACAAGTGAGCAGTTCTTC
CASSPGTSGTSEQFF
>TRBV2|-|14|TRBJ2-7|TRBD2
TGTGCCAGCACCATAGCGGGAGGGCCTGGCGAGCAGTACTTC
CASTIAGGPGEQYF
>TRBV27|-|16|TRBJ2-3|TRBD2
TGTGCCAGCAGTTTAGGGGCGGGAGGGCTAATAGATACGCAGTATTTT
CASSLGAGGLIDTQYF
>TRBV6-5|-|16|TRBJ2-3|-
TGTGCCAGCAGTTACGAGTCTGGAGGGTCGGCAGATACGCAGTATTTT
CASSYESGGSADTQYF
>TRBV7-8|-|15|TRBJ2-1|TRBD2
TGTGCCAGCAGCTTAGGCGGGAGGGCCATCGATGAGCAGTTCTTC
CASSLGGRAIDEQFF
>TRBV5-1|-|15|TRBJ2-3|-
TGCGCCAGCAGCTACACCACATACAACACAGATACGCAGTATTTT
CASSYTTYNTDTQYF
>TRBV11-2|-|12|TRBJ2-3|-
TGTGCCAGCACTCAAGGGAGGGATACGCAGTATTTT
CASTQGRDTQYF
>TRBV29-1|-|13|TRBJ2-2|-
TGCAGCGTTGAAGTCGAGAACACCGGGGAGCTGTTTTTT
CSVEVENTGELFF
>TRBV27|once|16|TRBJ2-7|TRBD1
TGTGCCAGCAGTTTGACCTCCGGGACAGTTTCCTACGAGCAGTACTTC
CASSLTSGTVSYEQYF
>TRBV23-1|-|20|TRBJ1-5|TRBD1
TGCGCCAGCAGTCAATCGGGAGCGGGGGACAGGGAGAGCAGAGATCAGCCCCAGCATTTT
CASSQSGAGDRESRDQPQHF
>TRBV9|-|14|TRBJ1-4|TRBD1
TGTGCCAGCAGCGTATCAGGGGGTAATGAAAAACTGTTTTTT
CASSVSGGNEKLFF
>TRBV11-2|-|16|TRBJ2-5|-
TGTGCCAGCAGCCTCGGGACTCGACCTCTCCAAGAGACCCAGTACTTC
CASSLGTRPLQETQYF
>TRBV27|-|13|TRBJ1-2|-
TGTGCCAGCAGTCCTCAGCTCAACACGGGCTACACCTTC
CASSPQLNTGYTF
>TRBV28|-|12|TRBJ2-7|-
TGTGCCAGCAGTTTCCGAACGAACGAGCAGTACTTC
CASSFRTNEQYF
>TRBV15|once|12|TRBJ1-3|-
TGTGCCACCAGCGAAACAGGGTCCCTAAGATATTTT
CATSETGSLRYF
>TRBV9|-|17|TRBJ2-3|TRBD2
TGTGCCAGCAGCCCCCGGACTAGCGGGAAAAGCACAGATACGCAGTATTTT
CASSPRTSGKSTDTQYF
>TRBV28|-|11|TRBJ1-1|-
TGTGCCAGCAGGCGGGACATTCAAGCTTTCTTT
CASRRDIQAFF